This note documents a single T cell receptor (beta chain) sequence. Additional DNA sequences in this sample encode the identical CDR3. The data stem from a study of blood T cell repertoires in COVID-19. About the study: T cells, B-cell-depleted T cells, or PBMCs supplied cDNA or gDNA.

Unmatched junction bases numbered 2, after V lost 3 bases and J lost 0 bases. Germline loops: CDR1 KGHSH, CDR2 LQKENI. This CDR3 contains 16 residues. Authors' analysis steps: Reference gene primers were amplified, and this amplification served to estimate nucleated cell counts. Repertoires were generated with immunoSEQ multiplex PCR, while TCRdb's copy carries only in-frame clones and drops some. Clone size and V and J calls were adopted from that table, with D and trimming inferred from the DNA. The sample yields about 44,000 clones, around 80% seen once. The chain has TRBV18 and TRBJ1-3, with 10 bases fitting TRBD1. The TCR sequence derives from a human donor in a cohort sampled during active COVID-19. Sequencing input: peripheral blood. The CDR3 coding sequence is TGTGCCAGCTCACCGGGGACAGGGGACTCTGGAAACACCATATATTTT. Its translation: CASSPGTGDSGNTIYF.